Listed below are T cell receptor beta chains from one sample, sequenced in a study of graft-versus-host responses after intestinal transplantation. These receptors have no known antigen. Sequenced by immunoSEQ multiplex PCR; TCRdb stores in-frame clones only, minus some. The profile covers 62,000 or so clones, with 90% appearing a single time and about 1.7% taken by the ten largest. The material was unstimulated CD8+ T cells sorted from spleen or lymph node cells, obtained before transplant. The receptor set was obtained from a human donor who was the organ donor for an intestinal transplant. Both conserved end residues are part of each CDR3. Each record gives: J gene, V gene, CDR3 protein.

J gene: TRBJ2-7; V gene: TRBV27; CDR3 protein: CASRISTGVSYEQYF
J gene: TRBJ2-4; V gene: TRBV19; CDR3 protein: CASSFTGGAKNIQYF
J gene: TRBJ2-1; V gene: TRBV7-9; CDR3 protein: CALIALAAGTLYNEQFF
J gene: TRBJ1-1; V gene: TRBV11-2; CDR3 protein: CASSAAQGAVNTEAFF
J gene: TRBJ2-7; V gene: TRBV28; CDR3 protein: CASSFRGLAALEQYF
J gene: TRBJ2-3; V gene: TRBV30; CDR3 protein: CAWSVLGSTDTQYF
J gene: TRBJ2-3; V gene: TRBV4-3; CDR3 protein: CASSQEWQGRDTQYF
J gene: TRBJ1-5; V gene: TRBV27; CDR3 protein: CASSLGANQPQHF
J gene: TRBJ2-7; V gene: TRBV28; CDR3 protein: CASSLGAASFSYEQYF
J gene: TRBJ2-1; V gene: TRBV7-2; CDR3 protein: CASSADREVDEQFF
J gene: TRBJ2-4; V gene: TRBV21-1; CDR3 protein: CASSKGETGYGGAKNIQYF
J gene: TRBJ2-7; V gene: TRBV5-1; CDR3 protein: CASSLGAGSVDEQYF
J gene: TRBJ1-5; V gene: TRBV6-5; CDR3 protein: CASSYSTSNSQPQHF
J gene: NA; V gene: TRBV9; CDR3 protein: CASSVEGGDRDTYEQYF
J gene: TRBJ2-2; V gene: TRBV7-9; CDR3 protein: CASSPSRTYTGELFF
J gene: TRBJ2-3; V gene: TRBV5-1; CDR3 protein: CASSPSWASITDTQYF
J gene: TRBJ2-7; V gene: TRBV19; CDR3 protein: CASSIDLRNEQYF
J gene: TRBJ1-2; V gene: TRBV27; CDR3 protein: CASSLSGLNYGYTF
J gene: TRBJ2-1; V gene: TRBV5-5; CDR3 protein: CASSLLSGSDNSYNEQFF
J gene: TRBJ2-2; V gene: TRBV4-1; CDR3 protein: CASSLQGYTGELFF
J gene: TRBJ2-2; V gene: TRBV7-3; CDR3 protein: CASSLTGQITGELFF
J gene: TRBJ2-2; V gene: TRBV9; CDR3 protein: CASSVVPGELFF
J gene: TRBJ2-7; V gene: TRBV9; CDR3 protein: CASNVAGAGEQYF
J gene: TRBJ1-2; V gene: TRBV27; CDR3 protein: CASSPNFGVLYGYTF
J gene: TRBJ2-2; V gene: TRBV7-7; CDR3 protein: CASSFSPNTGELFF
J gene: TRBJ1-1; V gene: TRBV6-5; CDR3 protein: CASSYSTGVNTEAFF
J gene: TRBJ2-1; V gene: TRBV18; CDR3 protein: CASSPSLPGLAGKSTSYNEQFF
J gene: TRBJ1-2; V gene: TRBV6-6; CDR3 protein: CASSYSGVGDYGYTF
J gene: TRBJ2-7; V gene: TRBV10-3; CDR3 protein: CAISGLGAVYEQYF
J gene: TRBJ2-1; V gene: TRBV10-1; CDR3 protein: CASGNPGGLNEQFF
J gene: TRBJ2-7; V gene: TRBV28; CDR3 protein: CASVSGTGDSYEQYF
J gene: TRBJ1-1; V gene: TRBV12-2; CDR3 protein: CASRLARRRTEAFF